This is a list of T cell receptor beta chains from one sample in a study of shared clonotypes between healthy human individuals. Libraries were prepared by immunoSEQ multiplex PCR; TCRdb keeps only in-frame clonotypes and omits some of them. The data show under 2,000,000 clones, with approximately 95% seen just once and around 1.2% held by the top ten. The sample taken for sequencing was naive CD8+ T cells sorted from blood. The receptor set was obtained from a young man in good health. The CDR3 runs from the conserved cysteine through the conserved F or W. The D gene is left open where the match is weak. Clone size is stated in some rows and not others, as once, few, many or a class when expanded.

size | D | J | V | CDR3 | DNA
. | . | TRBJ1-1 | TRBV28 | CASSLSGSANTEAFF | TGTGCCAGCAGTTTAAGTGGCTCCGCGAACACTGAAGCTTTCTTT
. | TRBD2 | TRBJ2-7 | TRBV28 | CASSSGTSGGYEQYF | TGTGCCAGCAGTTCGGGGACTAGCGGGGGGTACGAGCAGTACTTC
. | . | TRBJ2-7 | TRBV6-5 | CASSYEGTGSYEQYF | TGTGCCAGCAGTTACGAGGGGACTGGATCCTACGAGCAGTACTTC
. | . | TRBJ2-7 | TRBV6-5 | CASSYSQGSPIHEQYF | TGTGCCAGCAGTTACTCCCAGGGGTCCCCCATCCACGAGCAGTACTTC
. | TRBD2 | TRBJ2-3 | TRBV7-2 | CASSPGLASRRTDTQYF | TGTGCCAGCAGCCCCGGACTAGCTTCTCGTCGCACAGATACGCAGTATTTT
. | . | TRBJ2-7 | TRBV29-1 | CSAGVGGYEQYF | TGCAGCGCAGGGGTCGGGGGCTACGAGCAGTACTTC
. | . | TRBJ2-1 | TRBV13 | CASSFGFGEQFF | TGTGCCAGCAGCTTCGGGTTTGGGGAGCAGTTCTTC
. | TRBD2 | TRBJ2-5 | TRBV29-1 | CSASPTSGGDQETQYF | TGCAGCGCGTCGCCCACTAGCGGGGGCGACCAAGAGACCCAGTACTTC
few | TRBD1 | TRBJ2-2 | TRBV15 | CATSTVGQGNTGELFF | TGTGCCACCAGCACAGTCGGACAGGGCAACACCGGGGAGCTGTTTTTT
. | . | TRBJ1-1 | TRBV5-1 | CASSSGNKNTEAFF | TGCGCCAGCAGCTCTGGGAATAAAAACACTGAAGCTTTCTTT
. | . | TRBJ1-2 | TRBV27 | CATGWGYGYTF | TGTGCCACCGGCTGGGGCTATGGCTACACCTTC
. | . | TRBJ1-1 | TRBV13 | CASSLVRVTEAFF | TGTGCCAGCAGCTTAGTCAGGGTAACTGAAGCTTTCTTT
. | TRBD1 | TRBJ1-2 | TRBV15 | CATSRGGAGGTLVYGYTF | TGTGCCACCAGCAGAGGAGGGGCAGGGGGCACACTTGTCTATGGCTACACCTTC
. | . | TRBJ1-1 | TRBV7-9 | CASSPPGPLNTEAFF | TGTGCCAGCAGCCCTCCGGGACCGCTGAACACTGAAGCTTTCTTT
. | . | TRBJ2-3 | TRBV28 | CASSARQALTLTDTQYF | TGTGCCAGCAGTGCCCGACAGGCCCTAACCCTCACAGATACGCAGTATTTT
. | TRBD2 | TRBJ2-2 | TRBV28 | CASSVAGGTGELFF | TGTGCCAGCAGCGTAGCGGGGGGGACCGGGGAGCTGTTTTTT
once | TRBD1 | TRBJ1-5 | TRBV28 | CASRQGAYQPQHF | TGTGCCAGCCGACAGGGGGCCTATCAGCCCCAGCATTTT
. | . | TRBJ1-5 | TRBV6-6 | CASSYSLEGFQPQHF | TGTGCCAGCAGTTACTCCCTGGAGGGATTCCAGCCCCAGCATTTT
. | . | TRBJ1-1 | TRBV30 | CAWSVLIGNTEAFF | TGTGCCTGGAGTGTACTAATAGGTAACACTGAAGCTTTCTTT
. | . | TRBJ1-2 | TRBV30 | CAWSFSGNYGYTF | TGTGCCTGGAGTTTTTCCGGAAACTATGGCTACACCTTC
. | . | TRBJ2-7 | TRBV4-1 | CASSLRGVGYEQYF | TGCGCCAGCAGCCTACGAGGGGTAGGCTACGAGCAGTACTTC
. | . | TRBJ2-7 | TRBV7-9 | CASSLETQAAYEQYF | TGTGCCAGCAGCTTAGAAACACAGGCAGCCTACGAGCAGTACTTC
. | TRBD2 | TRBJ2-1 | TRBV2 | CASKGSGAYNEQFF | TGTGCCAGCAAGGGTAGCGGGGCCTACAATGAGCAGTTCTTC
. | . | TRBJ2-2 | TRBV7-9 | CASSLTETGELFF | TGTGCCAGCAGCTTAACTGAGACCGGGGAGCTGTTTTTT
. | . | TRBJ1-1 | TRBV5-1 | CASSSITGMGTEAFF | TGCGCCAGCAGCTCGATTACAGGGATGGGCACTGAAGCTTTCTTT
. | . | TRBJ2-5 | TRBV6-5 | CASSDQETQYF | TGTGCCAGCAGTGACCAAGAGACCCAGTACTTC
. | TRBD1 | TRBJ1-1 | TRBV4-2 | CASSSRQGPVNTEAFF | TGTGCCAGCAGCTCAAGACAGGGCCCGGTGAACACTGAAGCTTTCTTT
. | . | TRBJ1-2 | TRBV28 | CASSLGQANYGYTF | TGTGCCAGCAGTTTAGGCCAAGCTAACTATGGCTACACCTTC
. | TRBD2 | TRBJ2-7 | TRBV30 | CAWSVRGGRRPYEQYF | TGTGCCTGGAGTGTACGGGGGGGCCGCCGACCCTACGAGCAGTACTTC
. | . | TRBJ2-2 | TRBV19 | CASSLRGGELFF | TGTGCCAGTAGTCTCCGGGGCGGGGAGCTGTTTTTT
. | . | TRBJ2-7 | TRBV4-3 | CASSQDEDSYEQYF | TGCGCCAGCAGCCAAGATGAGGACTCCTACGAGCAGTACTTC
. | . | TRBJ2-1 | TRBV5-6 | CASSSALEGEQFF | TGTGCCAGCAGCTCGGCCCTAGAGGGTGAGCAGTTCTTC
. | . | TRBJ2-7 | TRBV4-2 | CASSQEGGDYEQYF | TGTGCCAGCAGCCAAGAAGGGGGGGACTACGAGCAGTACTTC
. | . | TRBJ2-5 | TRBV5-4 | CASRNPGGAETQYF | TGTGCCAGCAGAAATCCGGGGGGCGCCGAGACCCAGTACTTC
. | TRBD1 | TRBJ2-2 | TRBV29-1 | CSAGVPGQGFTGELFF | TGCAGCGCCGGGGTTCCGGGACAGGGATTTACCGGGGAGCTGTTTTTT
. | . | TRBJ2-6 | TRBV13 | CASSLGPGANVLTF | TGTGCCAGCAGCTTAGGCCCTGGGGCCAACGTCCTGACTTTC
. | TRBD1 | TRBJ1-1 | TRBV11-2 | CASSLVPTGGPEAFF | TGTGCCAGCAGCTTAGTCCCGACAGGGGGTCCTGAAGCTTTCTTT
. | . | TRBJ1-4 | TRBV30 | CAFQDGEKLFF | TGTGCCTTCCAGGACGGCGAAAAACTGTTTTTT
. | TRBD2 | TRBJ2-2 | TRBV6-6 | CASSSGTANTGELFF | TGTGCCAGCAGTAGCGGGACGGCGAACACCGGGGAGCTGTTTTTT
. | . | TRBJ2-1 | TRBV2 | CASSDIRGENYNEQFF | TGTGCCAGCAGTGATATACGAGGTGAAAACTACAATGAGCAGTTCTTC
. | . | TRBJ1-5 | TRBV9 | CASSVAGVGWPQHF | TGTGCCAGCAGCGTAGCCGGGGTTGGATGGCCCCAGCATTTT
. | . | TRBJ1-1 | TRBV6-5 | CASSQTGGTEAFF | TGTGCCAGCAGTCAAACGGGAGGGACTGAAGCTTTCTTT
. | TRBD2 | TRBJ2-7 | TRBV5-1 | CASSFREGHEQYF | TGCGCCAGCAGCTTCCGGGAGGGCCACGAGCAGTACTTC